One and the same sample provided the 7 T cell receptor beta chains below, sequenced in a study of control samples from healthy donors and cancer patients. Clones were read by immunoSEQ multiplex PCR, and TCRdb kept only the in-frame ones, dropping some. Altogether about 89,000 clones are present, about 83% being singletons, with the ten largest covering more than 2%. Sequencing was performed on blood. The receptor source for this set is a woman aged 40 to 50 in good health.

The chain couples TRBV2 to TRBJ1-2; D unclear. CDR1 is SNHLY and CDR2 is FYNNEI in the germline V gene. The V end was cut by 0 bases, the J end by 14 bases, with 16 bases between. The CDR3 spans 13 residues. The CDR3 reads CASSEALRIPLTF. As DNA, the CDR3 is TGTGCCAGCAGTGAAGCGCTTCGGATACCCTTAACCTTC.

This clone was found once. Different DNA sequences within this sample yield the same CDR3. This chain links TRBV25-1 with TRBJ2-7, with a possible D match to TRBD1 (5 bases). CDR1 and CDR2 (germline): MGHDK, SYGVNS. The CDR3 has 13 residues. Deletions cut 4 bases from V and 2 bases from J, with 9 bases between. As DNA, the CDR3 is TGTGCCAGCAGTGGTCCAGGGACCTACGAGCAGTACTTC. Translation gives CASSGPGTYEQYF.

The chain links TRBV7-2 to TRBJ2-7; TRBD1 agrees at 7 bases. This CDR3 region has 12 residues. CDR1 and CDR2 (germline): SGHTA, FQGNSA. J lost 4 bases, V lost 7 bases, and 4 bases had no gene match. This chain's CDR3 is CASTLDRYEQYF. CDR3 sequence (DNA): TGTGCCAGCACCCTGGACAGGTACGAGCAGTACTTC.

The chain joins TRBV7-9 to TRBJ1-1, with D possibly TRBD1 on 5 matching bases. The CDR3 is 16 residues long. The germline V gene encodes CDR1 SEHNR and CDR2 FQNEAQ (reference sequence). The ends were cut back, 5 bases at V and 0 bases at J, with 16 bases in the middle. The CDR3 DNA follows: TGTGCCAGCAGCCCTAGGGGAGGGCAATTGAACACTGAAGCTTTCTTT. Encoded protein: CASSPRGGQLNTEAFF.

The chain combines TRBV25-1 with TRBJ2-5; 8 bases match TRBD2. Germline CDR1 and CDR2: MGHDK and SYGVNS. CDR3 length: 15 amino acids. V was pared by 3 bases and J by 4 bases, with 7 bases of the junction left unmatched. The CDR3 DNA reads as TGTGCCAGCAGTGAGGCCCGGGGGGGTGGAGAGACCCAGTACTTC. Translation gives CASSEARGGGETQYF.

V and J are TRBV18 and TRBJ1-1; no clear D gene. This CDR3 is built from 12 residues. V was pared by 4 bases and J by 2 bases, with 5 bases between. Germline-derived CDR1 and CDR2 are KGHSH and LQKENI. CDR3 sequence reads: CASSLGNTEAFF. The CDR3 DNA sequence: TGTGCCAGCTCACTAGGAAACACTGAAGCTTTCTTT.

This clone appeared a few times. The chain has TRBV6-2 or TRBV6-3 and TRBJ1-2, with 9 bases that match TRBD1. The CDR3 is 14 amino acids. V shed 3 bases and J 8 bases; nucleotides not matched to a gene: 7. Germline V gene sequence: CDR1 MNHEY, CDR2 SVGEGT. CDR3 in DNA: TGTGCCAGCAGTTATGGACAGGGGAGGGCAGGCTACACCTTC. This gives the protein CASSYGQGRAGYTF.